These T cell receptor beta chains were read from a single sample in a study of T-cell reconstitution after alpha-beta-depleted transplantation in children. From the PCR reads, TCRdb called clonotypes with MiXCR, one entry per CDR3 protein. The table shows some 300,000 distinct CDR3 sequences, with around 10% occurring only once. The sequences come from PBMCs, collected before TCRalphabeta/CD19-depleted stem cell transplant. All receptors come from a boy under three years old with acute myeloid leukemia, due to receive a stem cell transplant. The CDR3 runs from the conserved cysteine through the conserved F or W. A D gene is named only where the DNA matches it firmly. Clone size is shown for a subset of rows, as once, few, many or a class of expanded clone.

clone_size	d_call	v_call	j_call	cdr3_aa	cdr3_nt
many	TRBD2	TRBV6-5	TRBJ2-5	CASSPLSSGRAKETQYF	TGTGCCAGCAGCCCTCTATCTAGCGGGAGGGCCAAAGAGACCCAGTACTTC
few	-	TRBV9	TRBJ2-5	CASSVRGEVETQYF	TGTGCCAGCAGCGTAAGGGGGGAGGTGGAGACCCAGTACTTC
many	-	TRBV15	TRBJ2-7	CATSASSRGEDYEQYF	TGTGCCACCAGCGCCAGCAGCAGGGGGGAGGATTACGAGCAGTACTTC
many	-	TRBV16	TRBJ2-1	CASSQYGSSYNEQFF	TGTGCCAGCAGCCAATACGGGAGTTCCTACAATGAGCAGTTCTTC
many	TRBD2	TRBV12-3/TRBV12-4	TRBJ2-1	CASTLLAGVIDEQFF	TGTGCCAGCACTCTACTAGCGGGAGTGATCGATGAGCAGTTCTTC
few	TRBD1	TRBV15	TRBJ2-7	CATSPGQGRYEQYF	TGTGCCACCAGCCCGGGACAGGGAAGATACGAGCAGTACTTC
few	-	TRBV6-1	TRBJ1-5	CASSALWGGDGQPQHF	TGTGCCAGCAGCGCCTTGTGGGGGGGCGACGGTCAGCCCCAGCATTTT
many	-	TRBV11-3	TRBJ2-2	CASSLDYLTGELFF	TGTGCCAGCAGCTTAGATTACCTAACCGGGGAGCTGTTTTTT
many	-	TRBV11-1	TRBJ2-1	CASSFLVSTGMAYNEQFF	TGTGCCAGCAGCTTTCTAGTTTCAACAGGGATGGCCTACAATGAGCAGTTCTTC
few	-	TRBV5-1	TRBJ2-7	CASSPRGAGNWDEQYF	TGCGCCAGCAGCCCAAGAGGGGCAGGGAACTGGGACGAGCAGTACTTC
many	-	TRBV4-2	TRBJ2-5	CASSTWDLPGETQYF	TGTGCCAGCAGCACCTGGGACCTCCCTGGGGAGACCCAGTACTTC
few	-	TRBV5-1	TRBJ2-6	CASSLDEAGANVLTF	TGCGCCAGCAGCTTGGACGAGGCTGGGGCCAACGTCCTGACTTTC
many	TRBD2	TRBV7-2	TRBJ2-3	CASSLAGNTDTQYF	TGTGCCAGCAGCCTAGCGGGGAACACAGATACGCAGTATTTT
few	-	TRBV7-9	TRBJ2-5	CASSVGKPGETQYF	TGTGCCAGCAGCGTCGGGAAGCCAGGAGAGACCCAGTACTTC
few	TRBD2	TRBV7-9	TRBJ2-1	CASSSFADWAGGLVGFF	TGTGCCAGCAGCTCCTTTGCTGACTGGGCGGGAGGGCTCGTGGGGTTCTTC
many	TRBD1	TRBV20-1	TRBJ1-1	CSATGGPTEAFF	TGCAGTGCTACAGGGGGCCCCACTGAAGCTTTCTTT
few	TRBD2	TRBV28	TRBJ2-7	CASSLPRTSGTYEQYF	TGTGCCAGCAGTTTACCCAGGACTAGCGGAACCTACGAGCAGTACTTC
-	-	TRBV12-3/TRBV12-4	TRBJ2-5	CASTNALQETQYF	TGTGCCAGCACCAACGCCCTTCAAGAGACCCAGTACTTC
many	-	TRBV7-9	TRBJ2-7	CASSIDPYEQYF	TGTGCCAGCAGCATCGACCCCTACGAGCAGTACTTC
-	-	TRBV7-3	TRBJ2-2	CASSLTREGGELFF	TGTGCCAGCAGCTTAACCAGGGAAGGCGGGGAGCTGTTTTTT
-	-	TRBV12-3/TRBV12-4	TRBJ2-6	CASSLQVSGANVLTF	TGTGCCAGCAGTTTACAGGTTTCCGGGGCCAACGTCCTGACTTTC
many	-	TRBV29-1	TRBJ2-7	CSVEGIHEQYF	TGCAGCGTTGAAGGAATCCACGAGCAGTACTTC
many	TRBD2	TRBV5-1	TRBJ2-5	CASSRGLALEQETQYF	TGCGCCAGCAGCCGGGGACTAGCGTTGGAACAAGAGACCCAGTACTTC
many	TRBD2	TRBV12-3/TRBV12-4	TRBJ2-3	CASSSLAVDTQYF	TGTGCCAGCAGTTCCCTAGCGGTGGATACGCAGTATTTT
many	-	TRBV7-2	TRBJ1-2	CASSLGSGVYGYTF	TGTGCCAGCAGCTTGGGTTCCGGGGTCTATGGCTACACCTTC
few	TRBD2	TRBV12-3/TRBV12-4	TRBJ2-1	CASDRFAGGPDEQFF	TGTGCCAGCGACCGATTCGCGGGAGGGCCGGATGAGCAGTTCTTC
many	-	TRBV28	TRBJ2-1	CASSPNNIDLNEQFF	TGTGCCAGCAGTCCCAACAACATCGACCTCAATGAGCAGTTCTTC
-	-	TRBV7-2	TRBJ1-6	CASRGPGEKRSSYNSPLHF	TGTGCCAGCCGGGGGCCCGGGGAAAAACGGAGCTCCTATAATTCACCCCTCCACTTT
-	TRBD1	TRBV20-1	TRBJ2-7	CSATRDSYYEQYF	TGCAGTGCTACCCGGGACAGCTACTACGAGCAGTACTTC
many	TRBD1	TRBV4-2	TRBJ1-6	CASSQEFGQGEVYNSPLHF	TGTGCCAGCAGCCAAGAGTTCGGACAGGGGGAAGTGTATAATTCACCCCTCCACTTT
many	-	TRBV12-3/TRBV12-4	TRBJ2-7	CASTPSGLTSEQYF	TGTGCCAGCACCCCTTCGGGACTCACTTCCGAGCAGTACTTC
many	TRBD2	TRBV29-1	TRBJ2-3	CSVEEVGGAPDTQYF	TGCAGCGTTGAAGAGGTCGGGGGGGCCCCAGATACGCAGTATTTT
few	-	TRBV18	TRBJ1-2	CASSPDMPYGYTF	TGTGCCAGCTCACCGGACATGCCCTATGGCTACACCTTC
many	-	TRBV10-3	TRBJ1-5	CAISESGGYGNQPQHF	TGTGCCATCAGTGAGTCGGGAGGGTACGGCAATCAGCCCCAGCATTTT
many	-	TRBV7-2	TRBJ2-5	CASSLGSGEYGETQYF	TGTGCCAGCAGCTTAGGTAGCGGAGAATATGGAGAGACCCAGTACTTC
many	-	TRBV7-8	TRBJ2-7	CASSLDIATSYEQYF	TGTGCCAGCAGCTTAGATATAGCCACCTCCTACGAGCAGTACTTC
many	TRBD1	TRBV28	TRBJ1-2	CASRLDREIYGYTF	TGTGCCAGCAGGCTGGACAGGGAGATCTATGGCTACACCTTC
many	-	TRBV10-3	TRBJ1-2	CAIGFPISAEYGYTF	TGTGCCATCGGATTCCCGATCTCGGCGGAATATGGCTACACCTTC
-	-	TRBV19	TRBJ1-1	CASTPRHYTEAFF	TGTGCCAGTACTCCCCGACACTACACTGAAGCTTTCTTT
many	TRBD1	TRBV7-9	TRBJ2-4	CASRDGQGENIQYF	TGTGCCAGCAGAGACGGACAGGGGGAAAACATTCAGTACTTC
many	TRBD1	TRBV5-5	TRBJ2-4	CASSLGTGENIQYF	TGTGCCAGCAGCTTGGGGACAGGGGAAAACATTCAGTACTTC
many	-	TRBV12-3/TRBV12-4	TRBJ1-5	CASSLNSALGGQPQHF	TGTGCCAGCAGTTTAAATTCGGCTCTGGGCGGGCAGCCCCAGCATTTT
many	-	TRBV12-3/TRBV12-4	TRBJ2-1	CASRVSGPTYNEQFF	TGTGCCAGCAGAGTATCGGGCCCTACCTACAATGAGCAGTTCTTC
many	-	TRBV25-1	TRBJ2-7	CASSDQFSYEQYF	TGTGCCAGCAGTGACCAGTTCTCCTACGAGCAGTACTTC
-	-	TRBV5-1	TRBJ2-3	CASSLSSTAYTDTQYF	TGCGCCAGCAGCTTGTCCTCGACTGCGTACACAGATACGCAGTATTTT
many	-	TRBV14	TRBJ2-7	CASSQGWYEQYF	TGTGCCAGCAGCCAGGGGTGGTACGAGCAGTACTTC
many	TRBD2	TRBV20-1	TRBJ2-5	CSASEGLAGWDRGETQYF	TGCAGTGCTAGTGAGGGACTAGCGGGTTGGGACCGAGGAGAGACCCAGTACTTC
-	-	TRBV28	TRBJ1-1	CASSLHGAGNTEAFF	TGTGCCAGCAGTTTACACGGGGCAGGGAACACTGAAGCTTTCTTT
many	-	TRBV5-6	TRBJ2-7	CASSLVGAEQYF	TGTGCCAGCAGCTTGGTTGGGGCCGAGCAGTACTTC
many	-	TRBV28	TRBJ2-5	CASRTAGGQETQYF	TGTGCCAGCCGGACAGCCGGAGGCCAAGAGACCCAGTACTTC
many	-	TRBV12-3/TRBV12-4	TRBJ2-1	CASSPRQTEQFF	TGTGCCAGCAGTCCCCGACAGACTGAGCAGTTCTTC
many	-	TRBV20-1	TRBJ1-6	CSARAGPSPYNSPLHF	TGCAGTGCTAGGGCAGGACCTTCCCCCTATAATTCACCCCTCCACTTT
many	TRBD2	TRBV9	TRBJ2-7	CASSSGVTYEQYF	TGTGCCAGCAGTAGCGGGGTAACCTACGAGCAGTACTTC
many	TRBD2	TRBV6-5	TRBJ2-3	CASSYKGLATDTQYF	TGTGCCAGCAGTTACAAGGGACTAGCCACAGATACGCAGTATTTT
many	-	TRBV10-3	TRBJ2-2	CAISYGSLAVNTGELFF	TGTGCCATCAGTTATGGGTCGTTAGCTGTGAACACCGGGGAGCTGTTTTTT
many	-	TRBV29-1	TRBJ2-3	CSVPHGATTDTQYF	TGCAGCGTTCCCCACGGCGCGACCACAGATACGCAGTATTTT
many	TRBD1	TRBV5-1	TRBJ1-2	CASSLELPRTGANYGYTF	TGCGCCAGCAGCTTGGAGTTGCCCCGGACAGGGGCGAACTATGGCTACACCTTC
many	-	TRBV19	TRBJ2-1	CAVGGGSSYNEQFF	TGTGCCGTTGGGGGCGGGAGCTCCTACAATGAGCAGTTCTTC
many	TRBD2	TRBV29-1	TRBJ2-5	CSVDDSLLAGDQETQYF	TGCAGCGTTGATGATTCTCTTCTAGCGGGAGACCAAGAGACCCAGTACTTC
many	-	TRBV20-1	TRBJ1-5	CSARPDSNQPQHF	TGCAGTGCTAGACCAGATAGCAATCAGCCCCAGCATTTT